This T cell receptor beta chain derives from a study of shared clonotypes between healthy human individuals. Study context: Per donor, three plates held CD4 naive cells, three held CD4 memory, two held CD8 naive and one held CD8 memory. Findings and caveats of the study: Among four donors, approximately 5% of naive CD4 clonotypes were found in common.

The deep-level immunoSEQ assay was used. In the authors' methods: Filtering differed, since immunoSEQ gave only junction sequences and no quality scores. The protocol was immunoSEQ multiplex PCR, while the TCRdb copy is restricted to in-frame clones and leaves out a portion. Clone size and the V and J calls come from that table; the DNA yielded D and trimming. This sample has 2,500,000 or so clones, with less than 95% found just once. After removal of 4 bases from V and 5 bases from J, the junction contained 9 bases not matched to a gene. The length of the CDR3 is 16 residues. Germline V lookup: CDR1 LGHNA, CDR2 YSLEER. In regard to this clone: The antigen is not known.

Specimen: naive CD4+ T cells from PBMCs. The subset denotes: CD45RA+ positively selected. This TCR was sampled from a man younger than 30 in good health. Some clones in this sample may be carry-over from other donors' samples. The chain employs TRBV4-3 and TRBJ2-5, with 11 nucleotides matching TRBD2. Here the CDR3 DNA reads TGCGCCAGCAGCCCCCTTAGCGGGAGGGCCGGGGAGACCCAGTACTTC. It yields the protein CASSPLSGRAGETQYF.